This T cell receptor (beta chain) was found in a study of OX40 agonist ivuxolimab in advanced cancers. Points from the study as a whole: In the 0.1 to 3.0 mg/kg range, CD4+ and CD8+ blood T cells had expanded clonally by week 6.

Comments on this clone: The antigen remains unidentified.

Germline loops: CDR1 SGHAT, CDR2 FQNNGV. This CDR3 spans 11 amino acids. V shed 5 bases and J 7 bases; nucleotides not matched to a gene: 2. The assay was immunoSEQ multiplex PCR, and TCRdb's table has in-frame clones only and misses some. The sample yields about 59,000 clones, roughly 85% seen once. The genes are TRBV11-2 and TRBJ2-7; TRBD2 aligns across 7 bases. This sample comprised CD4+ or CD8+ T cells sorted from blood, obtained in a trial of the OX40 agonist ivuxolimab. This TCR was recovered from an adult with an advanced solid tumor such as melanoma, head and neck, liver or kidney cancer. The CDR3 sequence is CASSARGEQYF. The CDR3 coding sequence is TGTGCCAGCAGCGCGCGGGGGGAGCAGTACTTC.